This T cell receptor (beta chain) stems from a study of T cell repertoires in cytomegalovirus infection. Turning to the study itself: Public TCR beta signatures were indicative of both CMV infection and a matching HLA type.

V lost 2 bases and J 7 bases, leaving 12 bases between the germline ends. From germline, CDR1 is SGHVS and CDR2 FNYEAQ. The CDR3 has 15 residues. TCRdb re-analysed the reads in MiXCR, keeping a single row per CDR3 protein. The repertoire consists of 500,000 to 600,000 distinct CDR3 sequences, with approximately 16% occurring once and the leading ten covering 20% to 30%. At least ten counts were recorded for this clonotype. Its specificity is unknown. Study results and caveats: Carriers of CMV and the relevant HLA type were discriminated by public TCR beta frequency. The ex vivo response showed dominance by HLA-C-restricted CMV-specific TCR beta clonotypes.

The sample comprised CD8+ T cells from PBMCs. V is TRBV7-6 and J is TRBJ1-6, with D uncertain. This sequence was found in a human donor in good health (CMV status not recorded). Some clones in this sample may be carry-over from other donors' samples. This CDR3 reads CASSLKVLGNSPLHF. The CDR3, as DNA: TGTGCCAGCAGCTTAAAGGTTTTGGGAAATTCACCCCTCCACTTT.